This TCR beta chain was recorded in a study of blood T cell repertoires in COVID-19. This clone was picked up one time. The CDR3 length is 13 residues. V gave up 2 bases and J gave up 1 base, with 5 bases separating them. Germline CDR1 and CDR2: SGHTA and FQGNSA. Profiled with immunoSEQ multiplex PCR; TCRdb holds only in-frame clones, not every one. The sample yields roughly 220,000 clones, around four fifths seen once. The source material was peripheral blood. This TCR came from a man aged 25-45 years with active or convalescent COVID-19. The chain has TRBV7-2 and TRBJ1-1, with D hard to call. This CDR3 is CASSLRQNTEAFF. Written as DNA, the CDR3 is TGTGCCAGCAGCTTAAGACAGAACACTGAAGCTTTCTTT.